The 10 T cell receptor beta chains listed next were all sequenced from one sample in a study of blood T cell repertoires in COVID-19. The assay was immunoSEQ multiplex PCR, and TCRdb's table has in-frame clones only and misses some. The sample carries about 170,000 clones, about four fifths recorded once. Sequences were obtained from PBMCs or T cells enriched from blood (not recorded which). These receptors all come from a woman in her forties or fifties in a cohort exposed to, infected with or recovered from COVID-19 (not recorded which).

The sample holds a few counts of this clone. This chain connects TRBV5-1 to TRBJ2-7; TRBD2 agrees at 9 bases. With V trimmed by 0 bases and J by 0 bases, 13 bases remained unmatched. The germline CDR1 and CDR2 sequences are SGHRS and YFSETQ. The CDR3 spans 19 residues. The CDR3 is CASSLEPVSTSGYSYEQYF. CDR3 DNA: TGCGCCAGCAGCTTGGAACCAGTGTCGACTAGCGGTTACTCCTACGAGCAGTACTTC.

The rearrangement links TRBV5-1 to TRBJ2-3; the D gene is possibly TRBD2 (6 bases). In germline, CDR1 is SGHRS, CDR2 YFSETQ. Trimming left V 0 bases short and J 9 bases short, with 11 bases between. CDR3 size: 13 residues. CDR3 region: CASSLDGGDTQYF. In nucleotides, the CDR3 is TGCGCCAGCAGCTTGGACGGAGGGGACACGCAGTATTTT.

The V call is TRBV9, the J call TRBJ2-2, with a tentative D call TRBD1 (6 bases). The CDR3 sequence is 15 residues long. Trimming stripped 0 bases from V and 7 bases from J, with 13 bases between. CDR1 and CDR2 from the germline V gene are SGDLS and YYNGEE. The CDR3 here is CASSVATRGNGELFF. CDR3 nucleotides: TGTGCCAGCAGCGTAGCTACTAGGGGGAACGGGGAGCTGTTTTTT. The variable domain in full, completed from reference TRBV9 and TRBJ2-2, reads DSGVTQTPKHLITATGQRVTLRCSPRSGDLSVYWYQQSLDQGLQFLIQYYNGEERAKGNILERFSAQQFPDLHSELNLSSLELGDSALYFCASSVATRGNGELFFGEGSRLTVL.

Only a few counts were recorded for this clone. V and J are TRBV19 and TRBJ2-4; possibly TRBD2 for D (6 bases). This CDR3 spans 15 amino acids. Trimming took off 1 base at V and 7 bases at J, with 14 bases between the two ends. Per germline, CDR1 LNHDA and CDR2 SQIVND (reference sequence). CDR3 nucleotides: TGTGCCAGTAGTATAGGAGCGGGTCCGGGGAACATTCAGTACTTC. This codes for CASSIGAGPGNIQYF.

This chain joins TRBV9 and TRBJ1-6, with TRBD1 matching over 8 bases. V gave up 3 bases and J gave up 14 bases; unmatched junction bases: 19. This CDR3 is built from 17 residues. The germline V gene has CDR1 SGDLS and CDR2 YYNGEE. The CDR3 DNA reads TGTGCCAGCAGCGCCGGAGGGGTGAGGACAGGGATGGAAACCCTCCACTTT. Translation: CASSAGGVRTGMETLHF.

DNA of the CDR3: TGTGCCAGCAGCGAGGGTGGGGTGGGAGATAACTATGGCTACACCTTC. Its translation: CASSEGGVGDNYGYTF. The V gene is TRBV4-2, the J gene TRBJ1-2; D gene unclear. The V and J ends lost 5 bases and 1 base respectively, with 17 bases between them. This CDR3 comprises 16 residues. The germline V gene encodes CDR1 LGHNA and CDR2 YNFKEQ.

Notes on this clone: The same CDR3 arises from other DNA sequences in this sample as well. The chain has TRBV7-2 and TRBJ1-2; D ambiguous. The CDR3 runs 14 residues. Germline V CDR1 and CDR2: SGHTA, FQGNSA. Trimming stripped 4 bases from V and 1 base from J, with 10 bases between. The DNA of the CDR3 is TGTGCCAGCAGCTCAACCGGGAGTAACTATGGCTACACCTTC. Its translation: CASSSTGSNYGYTF.

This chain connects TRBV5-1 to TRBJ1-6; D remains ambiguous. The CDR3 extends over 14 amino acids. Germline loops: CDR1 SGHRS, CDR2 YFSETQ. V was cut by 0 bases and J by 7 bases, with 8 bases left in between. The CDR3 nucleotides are TGCGCCAGCAGCTTGGACTCTTCCAATTCACCCCTCCACTTT. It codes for CASSLDSSNSPLHF.

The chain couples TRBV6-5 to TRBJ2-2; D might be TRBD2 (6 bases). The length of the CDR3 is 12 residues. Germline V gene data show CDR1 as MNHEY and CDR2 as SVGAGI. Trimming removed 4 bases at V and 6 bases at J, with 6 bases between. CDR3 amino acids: CASSWGAGELFF. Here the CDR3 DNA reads TGTGCCAGCAGTTGGGGGGCCGGGGAGCTGTTTTTT.

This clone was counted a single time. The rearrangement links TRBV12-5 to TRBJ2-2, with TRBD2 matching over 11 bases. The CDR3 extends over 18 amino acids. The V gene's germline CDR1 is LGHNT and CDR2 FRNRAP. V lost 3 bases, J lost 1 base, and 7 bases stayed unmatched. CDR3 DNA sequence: TGTGCTAGTGGTTTTAGCGGGAGGGAAAAACTGAACACCGGGGAGCTGTTTTTT. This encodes CASGFSGREKLNTGELFF. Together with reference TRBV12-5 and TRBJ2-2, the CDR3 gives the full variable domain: DARVTQTPRHKVTEMGQEVTMRCQPILGHNTVFWYRQTMMQGLELLAYFRNRAPLDDSGMPKDRFSAEMPDATLATLKIQPSEPRDSAVYFCASGFSGREKLNTGELFFGEGSRLTVL.